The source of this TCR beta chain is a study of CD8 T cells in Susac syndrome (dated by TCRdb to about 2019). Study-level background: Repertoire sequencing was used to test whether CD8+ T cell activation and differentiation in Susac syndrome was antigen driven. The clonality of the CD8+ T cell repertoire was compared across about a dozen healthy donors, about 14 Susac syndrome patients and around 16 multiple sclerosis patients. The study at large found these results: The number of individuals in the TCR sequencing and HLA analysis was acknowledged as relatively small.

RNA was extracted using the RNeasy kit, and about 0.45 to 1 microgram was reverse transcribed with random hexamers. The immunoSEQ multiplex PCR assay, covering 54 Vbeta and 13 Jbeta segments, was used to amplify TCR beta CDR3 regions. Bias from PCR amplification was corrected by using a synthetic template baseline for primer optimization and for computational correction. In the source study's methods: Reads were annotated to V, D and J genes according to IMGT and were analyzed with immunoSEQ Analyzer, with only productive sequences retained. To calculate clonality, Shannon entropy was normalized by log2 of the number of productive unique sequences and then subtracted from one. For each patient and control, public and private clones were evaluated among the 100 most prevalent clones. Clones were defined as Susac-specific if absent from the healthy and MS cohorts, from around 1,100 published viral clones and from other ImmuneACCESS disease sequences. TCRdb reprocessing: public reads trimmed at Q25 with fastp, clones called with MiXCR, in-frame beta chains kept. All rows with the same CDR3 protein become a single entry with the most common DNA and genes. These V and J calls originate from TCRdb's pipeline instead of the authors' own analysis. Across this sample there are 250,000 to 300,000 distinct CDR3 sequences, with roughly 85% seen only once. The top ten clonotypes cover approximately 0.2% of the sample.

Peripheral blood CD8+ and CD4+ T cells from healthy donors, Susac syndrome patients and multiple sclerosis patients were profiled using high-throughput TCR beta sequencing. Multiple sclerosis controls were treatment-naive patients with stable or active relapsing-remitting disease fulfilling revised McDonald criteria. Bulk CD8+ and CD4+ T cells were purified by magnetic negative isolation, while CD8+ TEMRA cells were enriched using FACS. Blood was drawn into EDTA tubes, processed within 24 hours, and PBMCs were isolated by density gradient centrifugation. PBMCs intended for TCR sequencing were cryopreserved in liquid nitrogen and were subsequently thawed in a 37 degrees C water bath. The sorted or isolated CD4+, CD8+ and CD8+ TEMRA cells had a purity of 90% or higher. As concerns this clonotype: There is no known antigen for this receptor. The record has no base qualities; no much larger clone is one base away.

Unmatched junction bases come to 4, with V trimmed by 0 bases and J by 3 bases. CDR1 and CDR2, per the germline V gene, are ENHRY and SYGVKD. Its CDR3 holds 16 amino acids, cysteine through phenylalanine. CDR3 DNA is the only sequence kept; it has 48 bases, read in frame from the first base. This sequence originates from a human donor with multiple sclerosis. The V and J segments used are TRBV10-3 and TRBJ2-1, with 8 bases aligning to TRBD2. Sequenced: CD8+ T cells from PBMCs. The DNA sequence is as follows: TGTGCCATCAGTGAGTCTATAGGGACTAGCTACAATGAGCAGTTCTTC. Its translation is CAISESIGTSYNEQFF.